Listed below are T cell receptor beta chains from one sample, sequenced in a study of CD8+ T cells in alopecia areata. Clones were read by immunoSEQ multiplex PCR, and TCRdb kept only the in-frame ones, dropping some. The sample lists 210,000 or so clones, more than 55% seen once, with roughly 1.2% in the top ten. The specimen was CD4+ T cells sorted from blood, collected around week 44, from a patient treated with tofacitinib. These receptors originate from a human donor with alopecia areata. CDR3s include the opening cysteine and the closing phenylalanine or tryptophan. A D gene is named only where the DNA matches it firmly. Size values are once, few and many counts, or a class for expanded clones, and some rows have none.

TRBD2	TRBV15	TRBJ2-1	once	CATSRDHGGAYGEQFF	TGTGCCACCAGCAGAGATCACGGGGGGGCCTATGGTGAGCAGTTCTTC
.	TRBV30	TRBJ1-2	.	CAWSVWTALNYGYTF	TGTGCCTGGAGTGTCTGGACAGCCCTTAACTATGGCTACACCTTC
TRBD1	TRBV5-1	TRBJ2-7	.	CASSLDPGGVVYEQYF	TGCGCCAGCAGCTTGGATCCAGGGGGAGTCGTCTACGAGCAGTACTTC
TRBD2	TRBV29-1	TRBJ2-3	.	CSERDRGTDTQYF	TGCAGCGAGCGGGACCGTGGGACAGATACGCAGTATTTT
TRBD2	TRBV29-1	TRBJ2-3	.	CSVEGLAGGSDTQYF	TGCAGCGTTGAAGGGCTAGCGGGGGGGTCGGATACGCAGTATTTT
TRBD2	TRBV2	TRBJ2-1	.	CASSGTSGEQFF	TGTGCCAGCAGTGGGACTAGCGGGGAGCAGTTCTTC
.	TRBV7-2	TRBJ2-5	.	CASSGTRAQETQYF	TGTGCCAGCAGCGGGACGCGGGCCCAAGAGACCCAGTACTTC
.	TRBV9	TRBJ2-2	.	CASSLTTGNGELFF	TGTGCCAGCAGCCTTACCACAGGGAACGGGGAGCTGTTTTTT
.	TRBV15	TRBJ2-5	.	CATSRDASAETQYF	TGTGCCACCAGCAGAGATGCTAGCGCGGAGACCCAGTACTTC
TRBD1	TRBV30	TRBJ2-7	.	CAWGQGVSYEQYF	TGTGCCTGGGGACAGGGGGTCTCCTACGAGCAGTACTTC
.	TRBV5-6	TRBJ2-7	.	CASSQRSYEQYF	TGTGCCAGCAGCCAGAGGAGCTACGAGCAGTACTTC
TRBD1	TRBV5-1	TRBJ2-2	few	CASNKDRVRGELFF	TGCGCCAGCAACAAGGACAGGGTGCGCGGGGAGCTGTTTTTT
.	TRBV19	TRBJ2-1	many	CASSTPAYNEQFF	TGTGCCAGTAGTACCCCGGCCTACAATGAGCAGTTCTTC
TRBD1	TRBV7-2	TRBJ2-7	once	CASSSLIGTAYEQYF	TGTGCCAGCAGCTCACTAATCGGGACAGCCTACGAGCAGTACTTC
TRBD2	TRBV15	TRBJ2-7	.	CATSRDGGVTYEQYF	TGTGCCACCAGCAGAGATGGGGGGGTTACCTACGAGCAGTACTTC
.	TRBV19	TRBJ2-6	.	CASSIGTLFGANVLTF	TGTGCCAGTAGTATCGGGACACTCTTTGGGGCCAACGTCCTGACTTTC
.	TRBV2	TRBJ1-1	.	CASSEVVTTEAFF	TGTGCCAGCAGTGAAGTGGTCACCACTGAAGCTTTCTTT
.	TRBV30	TRBJ1-5	.	CAWSRTASNQPQHF	TGTGCCTGGAGTCGAACAGCGAGCAATCAGCCCCAGCATTTT
.	TRBV5-1	TRBJ2-5	.	CASSETGLEGETQYF	TGCGCCAGCAGCGAAACAGGGTTGGAAGGAGAGACCCAGTACTTC
TRBD1	TRBV29-1	TRBJ1-4	.	CSVDTGALFF	TGCAGCGTTGACACAGGGGCCTTGTTTTTT
TRBD1	TRBV7-9	TRBJ1-1	.	CASSFGTDTEAFF	TGTGCCAGCAGCTTTGGGACAGACACTGAAGCTTTCTTT
TRBD1	TRBV30	TRBJ1-1	.	CAWSQGARTEAFF	TGTGCCTGGAGTCAGGGGGCGAGAACTGAAGCTTTCTTT
.	TRBV30	TRBJ2-5	.	CASAPGHQETQYF	TGTGCCTCAGCCCCGGGCCACCAAGAGACCCAGTACTTC
.	TRBV5-1	TRBJ2-3	.	CASSLGTSTDTQYF	TGCGCCAGCAGCTTGGGGACTTCCACAGATACGCAGTATTTT
.	TRBV4-3	TRBJ1-5	.	CASSQVFGNWPQHF	TGCGCCAGCAGCCAAGTCTTTGGGAATTGGCCCCAGCATTTT
TRBD2	TRBV7-6	TRBJ2-3	.	CAGSFFSETSGGPEEDTQYF	TGTGCCGGCAGCTTTTTCTCCGAGACTAGCGGGGGCCCTGAGGAAGATACGCAGTATTTT
.	TRBV27	TRBJ1-4	.	CASSLLPRRFGEKLFF	TGTGCCAGCAGTTTATTGCCCCGTAGATTTGGTGAAAAACTGTTTTTT
TRBD1	TRBV6-5	TRBJ1-2	.	CASREVDREYGYTF	TGTGCCAGCAGAGAAGTTGACAGGGAGTATGGCTACACCTTC
.	TRBV10-2	TRBJ1-1	.	CASSEVGLAGPNTEAFF	TGCGCCAGCAGTGAGGTCGGGCTGGCCGGGCCGAACACTGAAGCTTTCTTT
TRBD2	TRBV7-2	TRBJ2-4	.	CASSLALAENIQYF	TGTGCCAGCAGCTTAGCTCTAGCGGAAAACATTCAGTACTTC
.	TRBV11-2	TRBJ1-2	few	CASSPGSFYGYTF	TGTGCCAGCAGCCCCGGGAGTTTCTATGGCTACACCTTC
.	TRBV4-3	TRBJ1-4	few	CASSQGDSEKLFF	TGCGCCAGCAGCCAGGGGGATAGTGAAAAACTGTTTTTT
.	TRBV29-1	TRBJ1-1	.	CSVRTGTLNTEAFF	TGCAGCGTTAGGACCGGGACGTTGAACACTGAAGCTTTCTTT
TRBD1	TRBV6-1	TRBJ2-7	.	CASGQTGGRGEQYF	TGTGCCAGCGGTCAAACAGGGGGCCGGGGCGAGCAGTACTTC
TRBD1	TRBV7-9	TRBJ1-4	.	CASSSMGQDEKLFF	TGTGCCAGCAGCTCAATGGGACAGGATGAAAAACTGTTTTTT
.	TRBV30	TRBJ1-6	.	CAWSGQGNHAGGNSPLHF	TGTGCCTGGAGTGGCCAAGGGAACCATGCGGGGGGAAATTCACCCCTCCACTTT
TRBD2	TRBV2	TRBJ2-1	.	CASSVGKRGRYYNEQFF	TGTGCCAGCAGTGTAGGCAAGCGGGGGCGCTACTACAATGAGCAGTTCTTC
TRBD1	TRBV19	TRBJ2-7	.	CASSGTGRRYEQYF	TGTGCCAGTAGTGGGACAGGGAGGCGGTACGAGCAGTACTTC
.	TRBV29-1	TRBJ1-5	once	CSVGSSNQPQHF	TGCAGCGTAGGGTCTAGCAATCAGCCCCAGCATTTT
TRBD1	TRBV7-2	TRBJ1-6	.	CASSEGQGRSPLHF	TGTGCCAGCAGCGAGGGACAGGGGAGGTCACCCCTCCACTTT
TRBD1	TRBV29-1	TRBJ1-4	.	CSVEDRQGGKLFF	TGCAGCGTTGAAGATCGACAGGGTGGAAAACTGTTTTTT
.	TRBV7-9	TRBJ2-7	.	CASSLSSYEQYF	TGTGCCAGCAGCTTATCTAGCTACGAGCAGTACTTC
.	TRBV4-3	TRBJ1-5	once	CASSQDLGRDQPQHF	TGCGCCAGCAGCCAAGATCTTGGCAGGGATCAGCCCCAGCATTTT
TRBD1	TRBV29-1	TRBJ2-7	.	CSVVGRQGASYEQYF	TGCAGCGTTGTTGGCCGACAGGGGGCTTCCTACGAGCAGTACTTC
.	TRBV30	TRBJ2-7	.	CAWSLQVGRYF	TGTGCCTGGAGTCTCCAAGTTGGGAGGTACTTC
.	TRBV29-1	TRBJ1-2	few	CSVTGTNYGYTF	TGCAGCGTCACCGGGACTAACTATGGCTACACCTTC
.	TRBV4-3	TRBJ1-5	once	CASSQLINQPQHF	TGCGCCAGCAGCCAACTAATTAATCAGCCCCAGCATTTT
.	TRBV4-1	TRBJ1-1	few	CASSQFVEYTEAFF	TGCGCCAGCAGCCAATTTGTGGAGTACACTGAAGCTTTCTTT
.	TRBV29-1	TRBJ1-1	.	CSVGDNIRNTEAFF	TGCAGCGTTGGGGACAACATAAGGAACACTGAAGCTTTCTTT
.	TRBV7-9	TRBJ2-3	.	CASSDRSNTDTQYF	TGTGCCAGCAGCGACAGGAGTAACACAGATACGCAGTATTTT
.	TRBV30	TRBJ2-2	.	CAWSVTPTGELFF	TGTGCCTGGAGTGTGACACCGACCGGGGAGCTGTTTTTT
TRBD1	TRBV29-1	TRBJ2-1	few	CSVYRGNEQFF	TGCAGCGTTTACAGGGGAAATGAGCAGTTCTTC
.	TRBV11-2	TRBJ2-3	few	CASTRTELSTDTQYF	TGTGCCAGCACCCGGACAGAACTTTCCACAGATACGCAGTATTTT
.	TRBV10-3	TRBJ2-5	few	CAISERAGGAETQYF	TGTGCCATCAGTGAGAGGGCCGGGGGAGCAGAGACCCAGTACTTC
TRBD2	TRBV5-1	TRBJ2-7	few	CASSALSGGSSYEQYF	TGCGCCAGCAGCGCTTTGAGCGGGGGTTCCTCCTACGAGCAGTACTTC